A selection of T cell receptor beta chains follows, all from one sample in a study of T cell responses to AZD1222 COVID-19 vaccine. Assay: immunoSEQ multiplex PCR; the TCRdb copy retains only in-frame clones and omits some. The repertoire holds around 80,000 clones, with around nine tenths as singletons. Material: peripheral blood, obtained on day 0 of AZD1222 vaccination. These receptors were taken from an adult in good health. Each CDR3 is given with its conserved first and last residue. A D gene is named only where the DNA matches it firmly. A clone size is listed for some rows: how often the clone was seen (once, few, many), or a class if it is expanded.

D gene: NA; clone size: NA; V gene: TRBV7-8; J gene: TRBJ1-1; CDR3 DNA: TGTGCCAGCAGCTTAGCGCGAGGGGAACAGGGTGAAGCTTTCTTT; CDR3 protein: CASSLARGEQGEAFF
D gene: NA; clone size: NA; V gene: TRBV24-1; J gene: TRBJ2-3; CDR3 DNA: TGTGCCACCAGTGGGAGCGCGGTGTCGGAAGATACGCAGTATTTT; CDR3 protein: CATSGSAVSEDTQYF
D gene: NA; clone size: NA; V gene: TRBV30; J gene: TRBJ1-2; CDR3 DNA: TGTGCCTGGAGTGATACAGGGTTCTACACCTTC; CDR3 protein: CAWSDTGFYTF
D gene: NA; clone size: NA; V gene: TRBV21-1; J gene: TRBJ2-1; CDR3 DNA: TGTGCCAGCAGCCTAAGGGACAGAACCTACAATGAGCAGTTCTTC; CDR3 protein: CASSLRDRTYNEQFF
D gene: NA; clone size: NA; V gene: TRBV2; J gene: TRBJ1-1; CDR3 DNA: TGTGCCAGCTATAGTGGCGCTGAAGCTTTCTTT; CDR3 protein: CASYSGAEAFF
D gene: NA; clone size: NA; V gene: TRBV25-1; J gene: TRBJ2-5; CDR3 DNA: TGTGCCAGCAGCTGGACAGCAACACAAGAGACCCAGTACTTC; CDR3 protein: CASSWTATQETQYF
D gene: NA; clone size: NA; V gene: TRBV28; J gene: TRBJ1-5; CDR3 DNA: TGTGCCAGCAGAACTACTAATCAGCCCCAGCATTTT; CDR3 protein: CASRTTNQPQHF
D gene: NA; clone size: NA; V gene: TRBV7-2; J gene: TRBJ2-3; CDR3 DNA: TGTGCCAGCAGCTCCTTCGCAGATACGCAGTATTTT; CDR3 protein: CASSSFADTQYF
D gene: TRBD1; clone size: once; V gene: TRBV7-8; J gene: TRBJ1-3; CDR3 DNA: TGTGCCAGCAGCTCTCGACAGGGGGCTAACTCTGGAAACACCATATATTTT; CDR3 protein: CASSSRQGANSGNTIYF
D gene: TRBD2; clone size: NA; V gene: TRBV7-9; J gene: TRBJ2-5; CDR3 DNA: TGTGCCAGCAGCTTCGGACTAGCGGCGGGATCGCAGTACTTC; CDR3 protein: CASSFGLAAGSQYF
D gene: NA; clone size: NA; V gene: TRBV11-2; J gene: TRBJ2-1; CDR3 DNA: TGTGCCAGCAGCTTAAACACTGGATCCTACAATGAGCAGTTCTTC; CDR3 protein: CASSLNTGSYNEQFF
D gene: TRBD2; clone size: NA; V gene: TRBV25-1; J gene: TRBJ2-1; CDR3 DNA: TGTGCCAGCCTCCCAGCGGGAGGTTACAATGAGCAGTTCTTC; CDR3 protein: CASLPAGGYNEQFF
D gene: TRBD1; clone size: NA; V gene: TRBV11-2; J gene: TRBJ1-3; CDR3 DNA: TGTGCCAGCAGCCCGACCCGACAGGGTCAGGGTGGAAACACCATATATTTT; CDR3 protein: CASSPTRQGQGGNTIYF
D gene: NA; clone size: once; V gene: TRBV7-9; J gene: TRBJ1-1; CDR3 DNA: TGTGCCAGCAGCTTAGTTGGCGGAGAAAACACTGAAGCTTTCTTT; CDR3 protein: CASSLVGGENTEAFF
D gene: NA; clone size: NA; V gene: TRBV11-2; J gene: TRBJ1-3; CDR3 DNA: TGTGCCAGCAGCTTGGGCTACAGGGCTGGAAACACCATATATTTT; CDR3 protein: CASSLGYRAGNTIYF
D gene: NA; clone size: NA; V gene: TRBV5-1; J gene: TRBJ1-1; CDR3 DNA: TGCGCCAGCAGGCTGGACCTGAACACTGAAGCTTTCTTT; CDR3 protein: CASRLDLNTEAFF
D gene: NA; clone size: NA; V gene: TRBV4-2; J gene: TRBJ2-1; CDR3 DNA: TGTGCCAGCAGCCAAGATCGCGCGGGATGGTCCTACAATGAGCAGTTCTTC; CDR3 protein: CASSQDRAGWSYNEQFF